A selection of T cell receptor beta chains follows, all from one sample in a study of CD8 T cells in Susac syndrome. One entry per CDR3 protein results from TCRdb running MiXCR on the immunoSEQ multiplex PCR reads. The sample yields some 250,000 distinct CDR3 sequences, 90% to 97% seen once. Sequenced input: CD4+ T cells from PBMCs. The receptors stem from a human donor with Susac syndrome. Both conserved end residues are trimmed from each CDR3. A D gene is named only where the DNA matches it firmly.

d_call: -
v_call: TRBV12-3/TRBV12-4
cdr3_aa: ASRNREMNTEAF

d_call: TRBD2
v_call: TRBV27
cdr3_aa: ASSPGGSYNEQF

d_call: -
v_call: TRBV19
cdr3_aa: ASSMVTLNTEAF

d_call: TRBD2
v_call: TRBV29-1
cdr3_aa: SVLIRDGRLVQF

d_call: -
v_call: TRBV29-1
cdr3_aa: SPNNRAANTEAF

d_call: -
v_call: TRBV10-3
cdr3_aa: AISESNGPGGQETQY

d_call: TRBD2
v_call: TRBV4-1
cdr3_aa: ASSHPKVSGSELEQY

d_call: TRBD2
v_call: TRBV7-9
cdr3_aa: ASSSGLAGYNEQF

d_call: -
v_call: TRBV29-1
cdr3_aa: SVGEGNTEAF

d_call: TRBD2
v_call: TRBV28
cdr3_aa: ASWTSAEETQY

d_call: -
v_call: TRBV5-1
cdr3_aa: ASSWRAGVNEKLF

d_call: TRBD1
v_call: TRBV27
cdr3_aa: ASRPGTVQGGELF

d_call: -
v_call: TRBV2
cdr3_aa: ASRGRDQPQH

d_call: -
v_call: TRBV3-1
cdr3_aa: ASRNKVATSAVNTEAF

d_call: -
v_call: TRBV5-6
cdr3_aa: ASVTRPGNTIY

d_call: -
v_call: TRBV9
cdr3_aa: ASSVESEQGRYGYT

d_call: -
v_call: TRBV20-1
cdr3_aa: SARAKRPGSSNTDTQY

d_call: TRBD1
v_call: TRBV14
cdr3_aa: ASSFREWDSHEKLF

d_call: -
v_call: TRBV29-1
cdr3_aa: SVADPYEQY

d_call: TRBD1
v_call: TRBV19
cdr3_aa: ASNLQTGIYGYT

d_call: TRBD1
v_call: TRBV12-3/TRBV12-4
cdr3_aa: ASSLQGGGYT

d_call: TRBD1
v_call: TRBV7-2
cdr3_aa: ASSSGQGLYQPQH

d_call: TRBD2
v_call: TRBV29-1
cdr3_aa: SVGIAGGGEVF

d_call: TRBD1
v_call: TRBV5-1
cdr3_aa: ASSFERPGQLDGYT

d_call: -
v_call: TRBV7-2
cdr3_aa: ASSLTAGTDTQY

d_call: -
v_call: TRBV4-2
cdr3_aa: ASSQEFGAGTDTQY

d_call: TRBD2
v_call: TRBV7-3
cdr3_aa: ASSRTSGENEQF

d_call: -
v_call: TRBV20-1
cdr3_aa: SASGKLNYGYT

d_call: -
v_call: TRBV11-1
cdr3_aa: ARWEGAAY

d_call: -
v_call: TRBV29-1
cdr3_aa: SVGGGDQPQH

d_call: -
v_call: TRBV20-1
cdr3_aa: SAQDGGKILDEQF

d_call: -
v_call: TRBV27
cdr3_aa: ASSLERAGETQY

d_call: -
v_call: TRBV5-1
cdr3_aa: ASSPESAHGYT

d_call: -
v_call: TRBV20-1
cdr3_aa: SARETPSYYNEQF

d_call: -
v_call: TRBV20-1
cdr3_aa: SADTRGGELF

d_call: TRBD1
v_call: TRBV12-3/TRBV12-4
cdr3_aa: ASTPGGTGVEKLF

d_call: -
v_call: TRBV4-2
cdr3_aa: ASSQVTGGWGKNIQY

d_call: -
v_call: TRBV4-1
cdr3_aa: ASSQFPIGGYDTEAF

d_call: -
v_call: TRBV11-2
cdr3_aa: ASSLGGVGGTEAF

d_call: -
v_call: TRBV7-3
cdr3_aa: ASSNRGGNTIY

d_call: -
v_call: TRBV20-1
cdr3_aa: SVDARSSYNEQF

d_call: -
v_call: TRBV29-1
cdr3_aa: SVTSQTNYGYT

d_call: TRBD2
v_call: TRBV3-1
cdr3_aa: ASSQQLAGRHYNEQF

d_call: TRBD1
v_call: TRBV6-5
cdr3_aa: ASSYPGQGNSYEQY

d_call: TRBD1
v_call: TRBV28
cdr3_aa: ASSYPQGASYGYT

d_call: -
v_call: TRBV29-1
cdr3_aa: SSQGGAFYGYT

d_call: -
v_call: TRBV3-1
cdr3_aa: ASSRSNFGTSYEQY

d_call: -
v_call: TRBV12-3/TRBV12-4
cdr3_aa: ASREGATNYGYT

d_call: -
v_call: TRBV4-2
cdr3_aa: ASSQDSAGTDTQY

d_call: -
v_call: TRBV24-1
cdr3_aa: ATSDAQGSLTDTQY

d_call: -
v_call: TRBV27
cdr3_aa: ASRTQGNTEAF

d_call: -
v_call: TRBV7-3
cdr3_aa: ASSLSQGETQY

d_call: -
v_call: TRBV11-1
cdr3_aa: ASSLVPARLSSGYTDTQY

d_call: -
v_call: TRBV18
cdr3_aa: ASSPSRDNEQF

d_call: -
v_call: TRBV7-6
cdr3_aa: ASSNRPFGDTQY